These 14 T cell receptor beta chains share one sample of origin, sequenced in a study of T cells in Graves' hyperthyroidism and ophthalmopathy. RNA transcripts served as the template for amplifying TCR beta CDR3 regions. During a first-round RT-PCR of the TCR CDR3, the HTBI primer set was used. TCRdb called the multiplex PCR reads again in MiXCR, with one record for every CDR3 protein. The data contain roughly 420,000 distinct CDR3 sequences, about a sixth of them seen just once; the ten biggest clones take up roughly 13%. The sequencing input was blood. All receptors derive from a young woman with Graves' hyperthyroidism.

A few counts support this clonotype. V usage is TRBV7-9 and J usage is TRBJ2-1; possible D gene TRBD2, 7 bases. The CDR3 has 15 residues. V dropped 10 bases and J dropped 4 bases, with 20 bases sitting between them. Germline CDR1 is SEHNR and CDR2 is FQNEAQ (reference sequence). The CDR3 loop reads CAIQGGVKGYNEQFF. The CDR3 DNA sequence: TGTGCCATCCAAGGGGGGGTAAAAGGATACAATGAGCAGTTCTTC.

This clonotype occurred many times. The rearrangement joins TRBV11-2 to TRBJ2-1; 9 bases align to TRBD2. V gave up 5 bases and J gave up 8 bases; unmatched junction bases: 16. The CDR3 runs 17 residues. Germline assignment: CDR1 SGHAT and CDR2 FQNNGV. The CDR3 region is CASSPSGTLKFGDEQFF. The CDR3 nucleotides are TGTGCCAGCAGCCCTAGCGGGACCCTTAAGTTTGGGGATGAGCAGTTCTTC.

A note on this clonotype: A much larger clonotype is one base distant, so this may be a read error. The V and J genes are TRBV20-1 and TRBJ2-7, with unresolved D. Germline-derived CDR1 and CDR2 are DFQATT and SNEGSKA (reference sequence). This CDR3 is 15 amino acids long. The V end was cut by 4 bases, the J end by 2 bases, with 18 bases between. The CDR3 DNA reads as TGCAGTGCTAAAGTCGTAGAAACAACGGCCTACGAGCAGTACTTC. Its protein product is CSAKVVETTAYEQYF.

A note on this clonotype: A much larger clonotype is one base distant, so this may be a read error. The chain couples TRBV6-1 to TRBJ1-3; a weak D match, TRBD1 (5 bases). The CDR3 is 13 amino acids. Germline values: CDR1 MNHNS, CDR2 SASEGT. This CDR3 reads CASSEQVGSTIYF. The CDR3, as DNA: TGTGCCAGCAGCGAACAGGTTGGAAGCACCATATATTTT.

The chain combines TRBV6-5 with TRBJ2-5; 9 nucleotides line up with TRBD1. Trimming cost V 2 bases and J 2 bases; bases outside gene matches: 3. Germline V CDR1 and CDR2: MNHEY, SVGAGI. The CDR3 consists of 15 residues. The DNA of the CDR3 is TGTGCCAGCAGTTACCCGGGACAGGGTCAAGAGACCCAGTACTTC. Its translation is CASSYPGQGQETQYF.

J is TRBJ1-2 and V is TRBV9, with D possibly TRBD1 on 5 matching bases. This CDR3 has 15 amino acids. In germline, CDR1 is SGDLS, CDR2 YYNGEE. Trimming removed 0 bases at V and 13 bases at J, with 22 bases between. This CDR3 is CASSVVNGGSGPFTF. In DNA, the CDR3 is TGTGCCAGCAGCGTAGTTAACGGGGGATCGGGGCCTTTCACCTTC.

This clonotype was seen ten or more times. The V gene is TRBV6-1, the J gene TRBJ2-1; 11 bases match TRBD2. The CDR3 contains 17 residues. V lost 8 bases, J lost 7 bases, and 16 bases stayed unmatched. Per germline, CDR1 MNHNS and CDR2 SASEGT. This CDR3 is CASGSSLSGRARNEQFF. CDR3 in DNA: TGTGCCAGCGGGTCATCCCTTAGCGGGAGGGCCAGGAATGAGCAGTTCTTC.

The chain joins TRBV20-1 to TRBJ1-1, with unresolved D. With 8 bases removed from V and 5 bases from J, the gap between germline ends came to 9 bases. Germline CDR1 DFQATT, CDR2 SNEGSKA (reference sequence). The length of the CDR3 is 10 residues. The CDR3 loop is CSTSGTEAFF. The CDR3 nucleotides are TGCAGTACATCGGGGACTGAAGCTTTCTTT.

In its sample, this clonotype was seen many times. V is TRBV29-1 and J is TRBJ1-1; no firm D call. CDR3 length: 15 amino acids. Germline-derived CDR1 and CDR2 are SQVTM and ANQGSEA. V was cut by 5 bases and J by 0 bases, with 16 bases left in between. This CDR3 reads CSVSGGQLLNTEAFF. DNA for the CDR3: TGCAGCGTTTCGGGAGGGCAGTTACTGAACACTGAAGCTTTCTTT.

This rearrangement joins TRBV27 to TRBJ1-2; TRBD1 matches at 8 bases. Germline values: CDR1 MNHEY, CDR2 SMNVEV (reference sequence). The ends lost 6 bases at V and 8 bases at J; junction bases unmatched: 8. The CDR3 is 13 amino acids. The CDR3 DNA reads TGTGCCAGCAGCCCCTTGACAGGGGAAGGCTACACCTTC. Translation gives CASSPLTGEGYTF.

This clonotype occurred many times. This rearrangement joins TRBV7-2 to TRBJ2-1, with a possible D match to TRBD1 (6 bases). Germline values: CDR1 SGHTA, CDR2 FQGNSA. This CDR3 is 14 amino acids long. Trimming cost V 3 bases and J 6 bases, with 12 bases left between them. The CDR3 bases are TGTGCCAGCAGCTTCGGGACACGAAGCAATGAGCAGTTCTTC. This sequence encodes CASSFGTRSNEQFF.

This clonotype was counted ten times or more. The chain recombines TRBV20-1 with TRBJ2-2, with TRBD1 matching 7 bases. With V trimmed by 0 bases and J by 2 bases, 6 bases remained unmatched. There are 16 residues in the CDR3. From germline, CDR1 is DFQATT and CDR2 SNEGSKA (reference sequence). CDR3 in amino acids: CSAREARGYNTGELFF. The CDR3 nucleotides are TGCAGTGCTAGAGAGGCCAGGGGGTACAACACCGGGGAGCTGTTTTTT.

This clonotype was counted only a few times. The J gene is TRBJ1-4, the V gene TRBV27; weak D call: TRBD1 (5 bases). Trimming left V 2 bases short and J 7 bases short, with 11 bases between. Germline-derived CDR1 and CDR2 are MNHEY and SMNVEV (reference sequence). The CDR3 runs 14 residues. The CDR3 here is CASSLRQGGEKLFF. Written as DNA, the CDR3 is TGTGCCAGCAGTTTACGGCAGGGAGGTGAAAAACTGTTTTTT.

This clonotype was found a few times. A much larger clonotype is one base distant, so this may be a read error. V gene TRBV13 combines with J gene TRBJ2-7; D is ambiguous. The CDR3 is 14 amino acids. Germline loops: CDR1 PRHDT, CDR2 FYEKMQ (reference sequence). The CDR3 bases are TGTGCCGGCAGCAGAACGAGCCACCACTACGAGCAGTACTTC. Protein sequence: CAGSRTSHHYEQYF.